This T cell receptor beta chain was captured by sequencing in a study of response to subunit inactivated influenza vaccine. This clonotype has a handful of counts. The target antigen is unknown. Study-level findings and limits: Authors suggested each seasonal flu vaccination may recruit only limited numbers of new T cells.

TCRdb reprocessed the RT-PCR reads via MiXCR and lists one record per CDR3 protein. The top ten clones hold approximately 10% of a sample with around 650,000 distinct CDR3 sequences, approximately 14% of them seen once. V was shortened by 5 bases and J by 0 bases, with 13 bases between the two germline ends. CDR3 length: 15 residues. In germline, CDR1 is SEHNR, CDR2 FQNEAQ (reference sequence). The source of this sequence is a man aged 45-65 years who received an inactivated influenza vaccine. The gene calls are TRBV7-9 and TRBJ2-5; no firm D call. The sequences come from PBMCs from blood, collected roughly 12 days after vaccination. In DNA form, the CDR3 reads TGTGCCAGCAGCGATCCCACGGTCTACCAAGAGACCCAGTACTTC. As protein: CASSDPTVYQETQYF.